The 22 T cell receptor beta chains below come from one sample, sequenced in a study of graft-versus-host responses after intestinal transplantation. The antigens of these receptors remain unknown. Profiled with immunoSEQ multiplex PCR; TCRdb holds only in-frame clones, not every one. The data hold roughly 90,000 clones, with less than 95% observed a single time. This specimen was unstimulated CD4+ T cells sorted from spleen or lymph node cells, taken before transplant. The receptors here all came from a human donor who was the organ donor for an intestinal transplant.

This clone was seen only once. The chain carries TRBV7-8 and TRBJ2-3; TRBD2 matches at 12 bases. V lost 5 bases, J lost 0 bases, and 18 bases stayed unmatched. Looked up from germline, CDR1 is SGHVS and CDR2 is FQNEAQ. This CDR3 is 21 amino acids long. CDR3 amino acids: CASSPLWGTSGLTTSTDTQYF. The CDR3, as DNA: TGTGCCAGCAGCCCCTTATGGGGGACTAGCGGGTTGACTACTAGCACAGATACGCAGTATTTT.

V is TRBV28 and J is TRBJ2-3, with 11 bases lining up with TRBD2. Germline CDR1 is MDHEN and CDR2 is SYDVKM. Losses at the gene ends were 5 bases for V and 0 bases for J; bases not matched to a gene: 13. The CDR3 is 19 residues long. The CDR3 reads CASSPHLGTSGSSTDTQYF. In DNA, the CDR3 is TGTGCCAGCAGTCCACACCTCGGGACTAGCGGATCTAGCACAGATACGCAGTATTTT. Full variable domain (rest looked up from reference TRBV28 and TRBJ2-3): DVKVTQSSRYLVKRTGEKVFLECVQDMDHENMFWYRQDPGLGLRLIYFSYDVKMKEKGDIPEGYSVSREKKERFSLILESASTNQTSMYLCASSPHLGTSGSSTDTQYFGPGTRLTVL.

V gene TRBV2 combines with J gene TRBJ2-1; 10 bases fit TRBD2. This CDR3 has 13 amino acids. Germline assignment: CDR1 SNHLY and CDR2 FYNNEI. Unmatched junction bases numbered 4, after V lost 2 bases and J lost 12 bases. Here the CDR3 reads CASSELAGVWQFF. The CDR3 coding sequence is TGTGCCAGCAGTGAACTAGCGGGAGTCTGGCAGTTCTTC.

This chain links TRBV28 with TRBJ1-2; D unresolved. The germline V gene encodes CDR1 MDHEN and CDR2 SYDVKM. Trimming removed 2 bases at V and 8 bases at J, with 12 bases between. The CDR3 has 13 amino acids. CDR3 DNA: TGTGCCAGCAGTTTACCCGCGGGTCGCGGCTACACCTTC. Its translation: CASSLPAGRGYTF.

The chain has TRBV2 and TRBJ1-3, with D perhaps matching TRBD1 (6 bases). CDR1 SNHLY and CDR2 FYNNEI come from the germline V gene. The CDR3 extends over 14 amino acids. Trimming left V 9 bases short and J 3 bases short, with 15 bases between. CDR3 nucleotides: TGTGCCAGTAACAGGGAGTTGGGTGGAAACACCATATATTTT. It specifies CASNRELGGNTIYF.

CDR3 nucleotide sequence: TGTGCCTGGAGTCCCCTCCTAGCCACAGATACGCAGTATTTT. This encodes CAWSPLLATDTQYF. The chain carries TRBV30 and TRBJ2-3; tentatively, D is TRBD2 (5 bases). This CDR3 has 14 amino acids. Per the germline V gene, CDR1 is GTSNPN and CDR2 is SVGIG (reference sequence). The V and J ends lost 2 bases and 2 bases respectively, with 11 bases between them.

This clone appeared a few times. The chain combines TRBV7-2 with TRBJ1-3; weak D call: TRBD1 (6 bases). The CDR3 has 15 amino acids. Germline V gives CDR1 SGHTA, CDR2 FQGNSA. V lost 5 bases to trimming and J lost 4 bases, with 15 bases between them. CDR3 loop: CASSPYRDTGNTIYF. The DNA for the CDR3 is TGTGCCAGCAGCCCCTACCGGGACACGGGAAACACCATATATTTT. Full variable domain (remainder filled in from reference TRBV7-2 and TRBJ1-3): GAGVSQSPSNKVTEKGKDVELRCDPISGHTALYWYRQSLGQGLEFLIYFQGNSAPDKSGLPSDRFSAERTGGSVSTLTIQRTQQEDSAVYLCASSPYRDTGNTIYFGEGSWLTVV.

The V and J genes are TRBV29-1 and TRBJ2-7; TRBD1 matches at 7 bases. V lost 6 bases and J lost 2; bases outside the gene matches: 4. CDR1 is SQVTM and CDR2 is ANQGSEA in the germline V gene. The CDR3 has 12 residues. The CDR3 loop reads CSVQTGTYEQYF. In DNA form, the CDR3 reads TGCAGCGTGCAGACAGGGACCTACGAGCAGTACTTC.

This chain joins TRBV10-3 and TRBJ1-5, with D maybe TRBD1 (5 bases). The CDR3 runs to 12 residues. Trimming stripped 2 bases from V and 8 bases from J, with 7 bases between. Germline CDR1 ENHRY, CDR2 SYGVKD. CDR3 loop: CAISEGAKPQHF. Here the CDR3 DNA reads TGTGCCATCAGTGAGGGGGCTAAGCCCCAGCATTTT.

The V gene is TRBV19, the J gene TRBJ1-5, with D unresolved. The CDR3 is made up of 14 amino acids. Germline-derived CDR1 and CDR2 are LNHDA and SQIVND (reference sequence). V lost 8 bases and J lost 2, with 13 bases in between. The CDR3 coding sequence is TGTGCCAGTCTGCGGGGAAATGGCAATCAGCCCCAGCATTTT. Its translation: CASLRGNGNQPQHF.

This clone has a single count. The J gene is TRBJ2-7, the V gene TRBV6-5; 9 nucleotides agree with TRBD2. Germline CDR1 reads MNHEY; CDR2 reads SVGAGI. There are 15 residues in the CDR3. Unmatched junction bases numbered 10, after V lost 6 bases and J lost 4 bases. The CDR3 reads CASRESMTSGYEQYF. In nucleotides, the CDR3 is TGTGCCAGCAGGGAATCAATGACTAGCGGATACGAGCAGTACTTC.

The gene calls are TRBV6-1 and TRBJ2-7; 8 bases map to TRBD2. Germline CDR1 and CDR2: MNHNS and SASEGT. V lost 4 bases and J lost 3; bases outside the gene matches: 14. The CDR3 contains 17 residues. This CDR3 reads CASSAKFRGGPDYEQYF. In nucleotides, the CDR3 is TGTGCCAGCAGTGCAAAATTTCGGGGGGGCCCCGACTACGAGCAGTACTTC.

V is TRBV5-1 and J is TRBJ1-3; D unresolved. The germline gives CDR1 SGHRS, CDR2 YFSETQ. CDR3 size: 15 residues. The V gene lost 0 bases and the J gene lost 6 bases, with 13 bases spanning the gap. CDR3 in amino acids: CASSLAPGIENTIYF. CDR3 in DNA: TGCGCCAGCAGCTTGGCTCCGGGGATCGAAAACACCATATATTTT.

The chain has TRBV7-3 and TRBJ2-3; 7 positions match TRBD2. The CDR3 is 14 residues long. V was clipped by 4 bases and J by 3 bases; unmatched bases: 4. Germline CDR1 reads SGHTA; CDR2 reads FQGTGA. CDR3: CASSSGLTTDTQYF. CDR3 in DNA: TGTGCCAGCAGCTCGGGACTAACTACAGATACGCAGTATTTT.

CDR3 sequence (DNA): TGTGCTAGTGGTTTGCGACTCCTCAAATGGACAGGGGCGACAACAGATACGCAGTATTTT. Translation gives CASGLRLLKWTGATTDTQYF. The J gene is TRBJ2-3, the V gene TRBV12-5, with TRBD1 matching over 9 bases. Germline values: CDR1 LGHNT, CDR2 FRNRAP. Losses at the gene ends were 2 bases for V and 3 bases for J; bases not matched to a gene: 18. CDR3 length: 20 residues.

This clone was found once. The chain joins TRBV6-5 to TRBJ2-6; D perhaps matches TRBD1 (7 bases). Trimming shortened V by 6 bases and J by 1 base, and 10 bases separated the two germline ends. This CDR3 is 15 amino acids long. Germline V gene data show CDR1 as MNHEY and CDR2 as SVGAGI. The CDR3 reads CASSRGVSGANVLTF. The CDR3 nucleotides are TGTGCCAGCAGCAGGGGGGTGTCTGGGGCCAACGTCCTGACTTTC.

The chain employs TRBV10-2 and TRBJ2-3; 7 bases match TRBD2. CDR1 and CDR2 from the germline V gene are WSHSY and SAAADI. The CDR3 totals 13 residues. With V trimmed by 6 bases and J by 4 bases, 4 bases remained unmatched. CDR3 bases: TGCGCCAGCAGCGGACTAGGGGCAGATACGCAGTATTTT. Amino acid sequence: CASSGLGADTQYF.

This clone came up once. V gene TRBV4-1 combines with J gene TRBJ1-6; the D is unclear. The germline V gene has CDR1 MGHRA and CDR2 YSYEKL. This CDR3 has 13 amino acids. With 0 bases removed from V and 15 bases from J, the gap between germline ends came to 12 bases. The CDR3 coding sequence is TGCGCCAGCAGCCAAGATCCGGTCGTAAGCCTCCACTTT. This gives the protein CASSQDPVVSLHF.

The chain couples TRBV18 to TRBJ2-2; perhaps TRBD1 as D (5 bases). CDR1 is KGHSH and CDR2 is LQKENI in the germline V gene. The ends were cut back, 2 bases at V and 3 bases at J, with 13 bases in the middle. The CDR3 extends over 16 amino acids. This CDR3 is CASSPSRVSDTGELFF. CDR3 nucleotide sequence: TGTGCCAGCTCACCAAGCAGGGTCTCGGACACCGGGGAGCTGTTTTTT.

The chain has TRBV30 and TRBJ1-2; tentative D call: TRBD1 (5 bases). Per germline, CDR1 GTSNPN and CDR2 SVGIG (reference sequence). V was shortened by 0 bases and J by 6 bases, with 17 bases between the two germline ends. This CDR3 comprises 15 residues. CDR3 nucleotides: TGTGCCTGGAGTGTACGTCAGGGCCTTGGGAATGGCTACACCTTC. Its translation: CAWSVRQGLGNGYTF.

The chain is built from TRBV6-1 and TRBJ2-1, with 11 bases that match TRBD2. V lost 6 bases and J lost 7; bases outside the gene matches: 23. This CDR3 is 20 amino acids long. The germline V gene has CDR1 MNHNS and CDR2 SASEGT. CDR3 region: CASRELQGAFTSGSMNEQFF. The CDR3, as DNA: TGTGCCAGCAGGGAACTACAGGGGGCATTCACTAGCGGGAGTATGAATGAGCAGTTCTTC.

The chain uses TRBV6-5 and TRBJ1-1, with 8 bases matching TRBD1. CDR3 length: 15 amino acids. J lost 0 bases, V lost 5 bases, and 5 bases had no gene match. CDR1 and CDR2 (germline): MNHEY, SVGAGI. The chain's CDR3 is CASSGKTGVNTEAFF. CDR3 coding DNA: TGTGCCAGCAGTGGTAAGACAGGGGTGAACACTGAAGCTTTCTTT.